Listed below are T cell receptor beta chains from one sample, sequenced in a study of blood T cell repertoires in COVID-19. Measured with immunoSEQ multiplex PCR; TCRdb has only the in-frame clones, and not every one. Here the sample spans around 230,000 clones, around 80% being singletons. The sample was peripheral blood. These receptors originate from a man aged 35 to 55 with acute or convalescent COVID-19. The CDR3 runs from the conserved cysteine through the conserved F or W. D genes are given only for firm matches. Expanded clones get a size class; other rows say once, few or many, or leave the size out.

j_call | clone_size | d_call | v_call | cdr3_aa | cdr3_nt
TRBJ1-1 | - | - | TRBV6-5 | CASSYSSNTEAFF | TGTGCCAGCAGTTACTCTTCTAACACTGAAGCTTTCTTT
TRBJ1-6 | - | - | TRBV11-3 | CASSLYGDSPLHF | TGTGCCAGCAGCTTATACGGGGATTCACCCCTCCACTTT
TRBJ2-7 | few | - | TRBV7-9 | CASSHLSRVTNEQYF | TGTGCCAGCAGTCACCTGAGCAGGGTTACCAACGAGCAGTACTTC
TRBJ2-1 | - | TRBD2 | TRBV7-3 | CASSPIKREYNEQFF | TGTGCCAGCAGCCCCATAAAGCGGGAGTACAATGAGCAGTTCTTC
TRBJ2-7 | - | - | TRBV7-9 | CASSVMGSSYEQYF | TGTGCCAGCAGCGTCATGGGTAGCAGTTACGAGCAGTACTTC
TRBJ2-5 | - | - | TRBV28 | CASNNPGVQETQYF | TGTGCCAGCAATAATCCAGGGGTCCAAGAGACCCAGTACTTC
TRBJ2-3 | - | TRBD2 | TRBV5-4 | CASSPSGLLTDTQYF | TGTGCCAGCAGCCCCTCGGGACTACTCACAGATACGCAGTATTTT
TRBJ2-2 | once | TRBD1 | TRBV19 | CASPQPSDRGLNTGELFF | TGTGCCAGCCCCCAACCATCCGACAGGGGCCTGAACACCGGGGAGCTGTTTTTT
TRBJ1-1 | - | - | TRBV18 | CASSPQRETEAFF | TGTGCCAGCTCACCACAGAGGGAGACTGAAGCTTTCTTT
TRBJ2-1 | - | - | TRBV20-1 | CSASLRNSYNEQFF | TGCAGTGCTAGTTTGCGGAACTCCTACAATGAGCAGTTCTTC
TRBJ1-4 | - | - | TRBV5-1 | CASSLQFPGEKLFF | TGCGCCAGCAGCTTACAATTCCCAGGAGAAAAACTGTTTTTT
TRBJ2-1 | - | - | TRBV7-2 | CASSKPGVNEQFF | TGTGCCAGCAGTAAACCGGGAGTTAATGAGCAGTTCTTC
TRBJ2-1 | - | TRBD2 | TRBV18 | CASSYLPGLAGPVSSYNEQFF | TGTGCCAGCTCATACCTTCCGGGACTAGCGGGGCCTGTTAGCTCCTACAATGAGCAGTTCTTC
TRBJ2-5 | many | TRBD2 | TRBV6-5 | CASSLAGPGTQYF | TGTGCCAGCAGCCTAGCGGGCCCGGGGACCCAGTACTTC
TRBJ1-2 | many | - | TRBV27 | CASSRTDFYGYTF | TGTGCCAGCAGCCGGACGGACTTCTATGGCTACACCTTC
TRBJ2-5 | - | TRBD2 | TRBV5-1 | CASSLTSGNQETQYF | TGCGCCAGCAGCTTGACTAGCGGAAACCAAGAGACCCAGTACTTC
TRBJ2-1 | - | TRBD2 | TRBV5-1 | CASSLVPGAGSYNEQFF | TGCGCCAGCAGCTTGGTTCCGGGAGCGGGGTCCTACAATGAGCAGTTCTTC
TRBJ1-2 | - | - | TRBV3-1/TRBV3-2 | CASSQNGGYTF | TGTGCCAGCAGCCAAAACGGTGGCTACACCTTC
TRBJ2-2 | - | TRBD1 | TRBV18 | CASSPSGQAIIANTGELFF | TGTGCCAGCTCACCAAGCGGACAGGCAATTATCGCGAACACCGGGGAGCTGTTTTTT
TRBJ2-1 | - | TRBD2 | TRBV5-1 | CASSPGLAGGLISSSYNEQFF | TGCGCCAGCAGCCCGGGACTAGCGGGAGGGCTAATTTCTTCCTCCTACAATGAGCAGTTCTTC
TRBJ2-3 | - | TRBD1 | TRBV4-1 | CASSQYPGGGTDTQYF | TGCGCCAGCAGCCAATACCCAGGGGGCGGCACAGATACGCAGTATTTT
TRBJ1-5 | - | - | TRBV4-1 | CASSQLGAGRGQPQHF | TGCGCCAGCAGCCAATTGGGGGCAGGGCGGGGGCAGCCCCAGCATTTT
TRBJ2-3 | - | TRBD2 | TRBV5-5 | CASSWGLAETDTQYF | TGTGCCAGCAGCTGGGGACTAGCGGAAACAGATACGCAGTATTTT
TRBJ1-1 | - | - | TRBV13 | CASSLGAFLTEAFF | TGTGCCAGCAGCTTAGGCGCGTTTCTCACTGAAGCTTTCTTT
TRBJ1-2 | - | TRBD1 | TRBV2 | CASSTQSGRQGYGYTF | TGTGCCAGCAGTACCCAATCCGGCCGACAGGGGTATGGCTACACCTTC
TRBJ1-3 | - | - | TRBV5-6 | CASSLAVRSSGNTIYF | TGTGCCAGCAGCTTGGCTGTACGCAGCTCTGGAAACACCATATATTTT
TRBJ2-7 | - | TRBD1 | TRBV11-2 | CASSLVYAGGSPYEQYF | TGTGCCAGCAGCTTAGTTTATGCAGGGGGAAGTCCCTACGAGCAGTACTTC
TRBJ1-2 | - | TRBD1 | TRBV7-8 | CASSQPTGNYGYTF | TGTGCCAGCAGTCAACCGACAGGGAACTATGGCTACACCTTC
TRBJ1-2 | - | - | TRBV6-4 | CASSDSDSFYGYTF | TGTGCCAGCAGTGACTCGGACAGCTTCTATGGCTACACCTTC
TRBJ2-3 | - | TRBD1 | TRBV18 | CASSPGDSKADTQYF | TGTGCCAGCTCCCCCGGGGACAGCAAGGCAGATACGCAGTATTTT
TRBJ2-2 | - | - | TRBV3-1/TRBV3-2 | CASSLQVNTGELFF | TGTGCCAGCAGCCTCCAGGTGAACACCGGGGAGCTGTTTTTT
TRBJ2-3 | - | TRBD2 | TRBV14 | CASSHELAGPTDTQYF | TGTGCCAGCAGCCATGAACTAGCGGGTCCCACAGATACGCAGTATTTT
TRBJ2-7 | - | - | TRBV6-5 | CASSRGSHNEQYF | TGTGCCAGCAGCCGGGGATCCCACAACGAGCAGTACTTC
TRBJ2-1 | once | - | TRBV9 | CASSVARYGVSEQFF | TGTGCCAGCAGCGTAGCTCGATACGGGGTGAGTGAGCAGTTCTTC
TRBJ1-1 | - | TRBD1 | TRBV3-1/TRBV3-2 | CASSPQDRANTEAFF | TGTGCCAGCAGCCCCCAGGACAGGGCGAACACTGAAGCTTTCTTT
TRBJ2-2 | - | - | TRBV12-2 | CASRLRLAGGLAGELFF | TGTGCAAGTCGCCTGCGACTAGCGGGGGGGCTAGCCGGGGAGCTGTTTTTT
TRBJ2-1 | - | TRBD2 | TRBV7-9 | CASSLLAGGPNEQFF | TGTGCCAGCAGCCTACTAGCGGGAGGGCCAAATGAGCAGTTCTTC
TRBJ1-1 | - | - | TRBV5-1 | CASSIQLEGNTEAFF | TGCGCCAGCAGCATCCAACTAGAGGGGAACACTGAAGCTTTCTTT
TRBJ2-7 | - | - | TRBV6-5 | CASSLGAIYEQYF | TGTGCCAGCAGTTTAGGGGCCATTTACGAGCAGTACTTC
TRBJ2-1 | - | - | TRBV5-4 | CASSLKSGYYNEQFF | TGTGCCAGCAGCTTAAAAAGCGGATATTACAATGAGCAGTTCTTC
TRBJ1-2 | once | - | TRBV5-1 | CASSSPANYGYTF | TGCGCCAGCAGCTCGCCGGCTAACTATGGCTACACCTTC